This TCR beta chain was recorded in a study of pediatric ulcerative colitis (dated by TCRdb to about 2019). Looking at the study overall: From nine newly diagnosed, treatment-naive pediatric ulcerative colitis patients and four non-IBD control children, paired blood and rectal samples were collected.

Rearranged CDR3 beta regions were amplified from genomic DNA with multiplex V and J primers using the immunoSEQ TRB Survey service. To keep depth equal across samples, survey-level sequencing depth of up to 500,000 reads per sample was applied. The libraries were purified, combined into pools and sequenced with Illumina technology. Per the authors' processing: Productive clonality, sample overlap, pairwise scatters, CDR3 beta length, V/D/J gene usage and productiveness were assessed with immunoSEQ online tools. Calculated diversity was defined as the number of unique rearrangements divided by total templates, multiplied by 100, and Shannon and Simpson indices were computed as well. Principal component analysis was performed on Z-score normalized data with the R prcomp function and the ggbiplot package. Morisita's index was used to measure clonal overlap between blood and rectum within each subject. Not all clones reach the TCRdb copy of this immuneACCESS table, which keeps in-frame sequences only. Checked studies attribute under half of the gap to unresolved V genes and leave the rest unexplained. The V and J calls and the clone size are those of that table, but D and trimming were determined from the DNA. This sample holds 10,000 to 13,000 clones; roughly 82% were observed only once. Approximately 3.9% of the sample goes to the ten largest clones.

In regard to this clone: Its antigen specificity is not known. Base-call qualities are not available, and no considerably larger clone is one nucleotide away.

Results and caveats for the whole study, not just this receptor: A couple of rectal CDR3 clonotypes turned up in every ulcerative colitis patient but in none of the controls. A couple of patients' blood samples yielded substantially fewer templates for technical reasons and were excluded from blood-rectal overlap analysis. Autologous blood-rectal clonal overlap was significantly higher in ulcerative colitis patients than in controls, suggesting increased T cell trafficking to inflamed tissue. T cells from blood may have been included in the rectal pinch biopsies, particularly in patients with overt colitis. With only a handful of individuals, the healthy control group was small. Features of the rectal repertoire distinguished controls, mild-moderate colitis patients and acute severe colitis patients, and in acute severe colitis, rectal diversity was reduced because of clonal expansions. Repertoires were derived from total lymphocyte DNA, so rare subsets such as regulatory T cells may have patterns not reflected.

During colonoscopy, one to two pinch biopsies were obtained from the rectum for research purposes. The control children had a colonoscopy because IBD was suspected, but their endoscopy was normal both macroscopically and histologically, and none were diagnosed with IBD within the following year. Rectal biopsies were digested with proteinase K before DNA isolation. The Wizard kit (Promega) was used to extract genomic DNA from the blood and intestinal samples. At the junction V is shortened by 3 bases and J by 6 bases, with 5 bases in between. The CDR3 goes from the cysteine to the phenylalanine over 11 residues. Of the read, only the CDR3 DNA is kept; its 33 bases are in frame from base 1. Based on the germline V gene (reference sequence), the CDR1 and CDR2 sequences are SGHNT and YYREEE.

The material sequenced was gut tissue. The rearranged segments are TRBV5-4 and TRBJ2-3; no D segment can be confidently identified. The sequence was collected from a girl aged 10 to 17 who was a control in a study of pediatric ulcerative colitis. The DNA reads as follows: TGTGCCAGCAGCTCAGAGGATACGCAGTATTTT. Its protein product is CASSSEDTQYF.